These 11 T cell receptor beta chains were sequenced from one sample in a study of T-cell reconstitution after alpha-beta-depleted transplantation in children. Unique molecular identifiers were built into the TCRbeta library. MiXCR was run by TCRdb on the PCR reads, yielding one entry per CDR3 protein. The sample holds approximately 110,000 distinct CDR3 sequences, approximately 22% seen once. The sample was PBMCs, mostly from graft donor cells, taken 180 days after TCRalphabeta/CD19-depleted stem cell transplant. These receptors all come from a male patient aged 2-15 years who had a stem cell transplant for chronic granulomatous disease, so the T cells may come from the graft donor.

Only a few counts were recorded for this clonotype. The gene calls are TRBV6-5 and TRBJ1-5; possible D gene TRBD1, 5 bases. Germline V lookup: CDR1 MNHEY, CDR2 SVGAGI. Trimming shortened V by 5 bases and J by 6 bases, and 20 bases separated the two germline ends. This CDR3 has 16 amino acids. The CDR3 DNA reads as TGTGCCAGCAGTCACCTGCAGGGACGAGAGGGTCAGCCCCAGCATTTT. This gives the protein CASSHLQGREGQPQHF.

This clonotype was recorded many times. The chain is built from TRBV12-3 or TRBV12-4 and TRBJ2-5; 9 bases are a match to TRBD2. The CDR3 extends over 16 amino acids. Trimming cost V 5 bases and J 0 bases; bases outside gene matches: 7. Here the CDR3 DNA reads TGTGCCAGCAGTCCACTCCGCGGGAGGGACCAAGAGACCCAGTACTTC. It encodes CASSPLRGRDQETQYF.

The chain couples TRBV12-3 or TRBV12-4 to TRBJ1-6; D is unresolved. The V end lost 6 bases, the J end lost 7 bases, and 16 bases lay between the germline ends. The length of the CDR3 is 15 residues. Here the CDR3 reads CASRATRAVNSPLHF. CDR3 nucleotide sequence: TGTGCCAGCAGAGCTACCCGGGCAGTCAATTCACCCCTCCACTTT.

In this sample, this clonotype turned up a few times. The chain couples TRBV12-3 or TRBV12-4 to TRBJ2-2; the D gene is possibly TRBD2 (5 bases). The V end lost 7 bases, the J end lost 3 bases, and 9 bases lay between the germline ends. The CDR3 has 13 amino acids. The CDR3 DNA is TGTGCCAGCACCTCGGGGTACACCGGGGAGCTGTTTTTT. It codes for CASTSGYTGELFF.

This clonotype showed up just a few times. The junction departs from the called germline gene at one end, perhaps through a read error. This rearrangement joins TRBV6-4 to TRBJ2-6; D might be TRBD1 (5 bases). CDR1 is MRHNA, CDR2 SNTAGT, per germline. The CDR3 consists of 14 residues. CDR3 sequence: CASSDNSGANGLTF. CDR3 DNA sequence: TGTGCCAGCAGTGACAACTCTGGGGCCAACGGCCTGACTTTC.

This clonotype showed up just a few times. The CDR3 is CASSPMERGTGTDTQYF. Written as DNA, the CDR3 is TGTGCCAGCAGTCCGATGGAGCGGGGGACCGGGACAGATACGCAGTATTTT. The gene calls are TRBV12-3 or TRBV12-4 and TRBJ2-3; 8 bases line up with TRBD2. This CDR3 comprises 17 residues. With V trimmed by 5 bases and J by 3 bases, 13 bases remained unmatched.

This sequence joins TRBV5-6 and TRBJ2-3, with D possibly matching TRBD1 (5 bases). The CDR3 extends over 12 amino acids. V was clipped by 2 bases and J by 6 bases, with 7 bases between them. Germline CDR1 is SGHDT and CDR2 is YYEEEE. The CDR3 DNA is TGTGCCAGCAGCTTACAGGTGGATACGCAGTATTTT. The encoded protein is CASSLQVDTQYF.

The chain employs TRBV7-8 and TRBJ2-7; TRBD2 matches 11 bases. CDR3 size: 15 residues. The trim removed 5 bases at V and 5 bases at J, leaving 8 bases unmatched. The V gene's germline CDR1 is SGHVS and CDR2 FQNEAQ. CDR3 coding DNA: TGTGCCAGCAGCCCCCTAGCGGGAGGAGGGGACGAGCAGTACTTC. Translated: CASSPLAGGGDEQYF.

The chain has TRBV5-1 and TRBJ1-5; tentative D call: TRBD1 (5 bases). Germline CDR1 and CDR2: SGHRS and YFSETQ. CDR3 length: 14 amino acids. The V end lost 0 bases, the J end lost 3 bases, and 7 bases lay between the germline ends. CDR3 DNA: TGCGCCAGCAGCTTGGACGGACACAATCAGCCCCAGCATTTT. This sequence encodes CASSLDGHNQPQHF.

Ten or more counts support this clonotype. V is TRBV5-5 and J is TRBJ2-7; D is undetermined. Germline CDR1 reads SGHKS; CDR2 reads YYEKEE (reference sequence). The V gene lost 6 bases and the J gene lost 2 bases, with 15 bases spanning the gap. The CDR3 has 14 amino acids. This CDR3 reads CASTLYYGTYEQYF. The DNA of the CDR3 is TGTGCCAGCACCCTCTACTACGGAACCTACGAGCAGTACTTC.

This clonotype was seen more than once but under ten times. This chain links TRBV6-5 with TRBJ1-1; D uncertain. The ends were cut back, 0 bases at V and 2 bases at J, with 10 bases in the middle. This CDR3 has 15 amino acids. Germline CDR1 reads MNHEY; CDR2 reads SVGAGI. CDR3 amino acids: CASSYSWQINTEAFF. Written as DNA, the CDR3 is TGTGCCAGCAGTTACTCCTGGCAGATTAACACTGAAGCTTTCTTT.